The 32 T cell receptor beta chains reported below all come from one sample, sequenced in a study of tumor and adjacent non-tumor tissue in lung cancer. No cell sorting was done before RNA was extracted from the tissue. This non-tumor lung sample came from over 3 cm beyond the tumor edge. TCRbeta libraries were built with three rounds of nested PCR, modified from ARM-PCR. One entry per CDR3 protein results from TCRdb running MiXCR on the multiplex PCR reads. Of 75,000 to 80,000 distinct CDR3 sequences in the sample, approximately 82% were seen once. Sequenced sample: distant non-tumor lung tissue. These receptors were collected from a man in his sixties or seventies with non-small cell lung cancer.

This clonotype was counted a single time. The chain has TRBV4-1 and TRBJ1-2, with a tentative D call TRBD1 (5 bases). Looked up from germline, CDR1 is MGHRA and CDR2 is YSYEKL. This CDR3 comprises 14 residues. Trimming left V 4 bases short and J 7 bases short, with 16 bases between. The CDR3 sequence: CASSLARGASGYTF. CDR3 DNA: TGCGCCAGCAGCCTGGCAAGGGGCGCCTCTGGCTACACCTTC.

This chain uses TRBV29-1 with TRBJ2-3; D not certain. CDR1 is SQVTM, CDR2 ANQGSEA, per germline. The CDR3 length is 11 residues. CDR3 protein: CNAAYVDTQYF. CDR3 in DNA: TGCAACGCCGCGTACGTTGATACGCAGTATTTT.

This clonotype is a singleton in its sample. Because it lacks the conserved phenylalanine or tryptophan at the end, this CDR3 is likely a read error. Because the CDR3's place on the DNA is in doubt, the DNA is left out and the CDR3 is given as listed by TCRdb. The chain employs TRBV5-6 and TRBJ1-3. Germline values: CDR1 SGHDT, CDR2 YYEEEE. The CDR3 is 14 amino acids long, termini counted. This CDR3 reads CASSLGPRENTTYV.

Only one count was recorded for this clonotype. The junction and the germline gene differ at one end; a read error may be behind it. In DNA, the CDR3 is TGCCCCAGCAGTCAAGATATGACAGTCGTAACCGGGGAGCTGTTTTTT. As protein: CPSSQDMTVVTGELFF. The chain links TRBV4-1 to TRBJ2-2; D may be TRBD1 (5 bases). In germline, CDR1 is MGHRA, CDR2 YSYEKL. This CDR3 has 16 residues.

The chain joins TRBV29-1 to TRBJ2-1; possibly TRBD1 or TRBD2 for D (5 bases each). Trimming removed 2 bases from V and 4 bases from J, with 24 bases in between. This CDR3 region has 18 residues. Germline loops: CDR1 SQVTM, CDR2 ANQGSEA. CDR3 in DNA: TGCAGCGTTGAACTGCGTCAGGGAGAGGGAAGTGGATACAATGAGCAGTTCTTC. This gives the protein CSVELRQGEGSGYNEQFF.

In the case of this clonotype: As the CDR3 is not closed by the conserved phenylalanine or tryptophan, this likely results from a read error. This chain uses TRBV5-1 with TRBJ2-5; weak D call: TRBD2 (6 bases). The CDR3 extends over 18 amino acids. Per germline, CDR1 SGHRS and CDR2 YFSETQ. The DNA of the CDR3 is TGCGCCGGCAGCTTGTTGAGTTTGGGACTTTCTGGGGGAGAGACACAGTACATC. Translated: CAGSLLSLGLSGGETQYI.

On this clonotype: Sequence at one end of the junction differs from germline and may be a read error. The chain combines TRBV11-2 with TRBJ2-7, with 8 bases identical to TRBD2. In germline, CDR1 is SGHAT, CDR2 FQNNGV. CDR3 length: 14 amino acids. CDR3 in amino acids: CPSSLGSGTYEQYF. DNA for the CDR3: TGTCCCAGTAGCCTAGGTAGCGGGACCTACGAGCAGTACTTC.

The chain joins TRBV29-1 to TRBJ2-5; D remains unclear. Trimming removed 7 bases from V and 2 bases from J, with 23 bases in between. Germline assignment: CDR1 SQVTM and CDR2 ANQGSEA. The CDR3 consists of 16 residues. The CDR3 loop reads CSAELYLQAGQETQYF. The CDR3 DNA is TGCAGCGCCGAGCTCTACCTCCAGGCAGGTCAAGAGACCCAGTACTTC.

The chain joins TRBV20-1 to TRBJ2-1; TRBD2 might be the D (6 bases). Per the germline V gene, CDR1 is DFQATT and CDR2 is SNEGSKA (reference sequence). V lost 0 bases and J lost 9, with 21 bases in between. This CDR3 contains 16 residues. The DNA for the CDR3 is TGCAGTGCTAGAGATCCGCTACCGGGAGTACTTGGTGAGCAGTTCTTC. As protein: CSARDPLPGVLGEQFF.

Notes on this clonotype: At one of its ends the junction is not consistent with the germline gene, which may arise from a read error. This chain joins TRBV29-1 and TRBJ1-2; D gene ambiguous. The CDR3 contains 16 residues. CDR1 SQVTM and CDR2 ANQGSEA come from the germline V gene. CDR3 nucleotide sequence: TGCAGCATTGTCCCCTATCAATCCTCGGGAGAAGATGGCTGCACCTTT. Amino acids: CSIVPYQSSGEDGCTF.

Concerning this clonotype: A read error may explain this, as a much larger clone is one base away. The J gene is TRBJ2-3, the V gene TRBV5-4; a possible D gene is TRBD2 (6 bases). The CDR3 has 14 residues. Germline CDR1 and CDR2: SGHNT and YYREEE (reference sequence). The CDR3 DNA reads TGTGCCAGCAGCCCTGGAGGGTTCACAGATACGCAGTGTTTT. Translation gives CASSPGGFTDTQCF.

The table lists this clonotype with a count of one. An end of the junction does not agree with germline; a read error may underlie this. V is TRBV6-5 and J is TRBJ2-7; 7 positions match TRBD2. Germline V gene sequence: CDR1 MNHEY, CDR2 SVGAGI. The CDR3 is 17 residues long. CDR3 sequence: CASKGSGLTGSSYEQYF. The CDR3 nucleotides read TGTGCCAGCAAGGGTTCGGGACTAACGGGATCGTCCTACGAGCAATACTTC.

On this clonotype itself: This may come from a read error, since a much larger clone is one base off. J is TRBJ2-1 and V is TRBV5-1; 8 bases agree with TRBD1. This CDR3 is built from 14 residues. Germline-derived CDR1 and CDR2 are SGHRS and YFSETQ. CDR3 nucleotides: TGCGCCAGCAGGGTCGGGACAGGCTACAATGAGAAGTTCTTC. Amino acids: CASRVGTGYNEKFF.

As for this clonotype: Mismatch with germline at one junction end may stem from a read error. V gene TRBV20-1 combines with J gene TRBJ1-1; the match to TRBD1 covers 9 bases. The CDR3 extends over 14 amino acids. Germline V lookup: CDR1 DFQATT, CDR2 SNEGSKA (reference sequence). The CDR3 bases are TGCAGTGCTAGAGGGACAGGGGCAGACACTGAAGCTCTCTTT. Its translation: CSARGTGADTEALF.

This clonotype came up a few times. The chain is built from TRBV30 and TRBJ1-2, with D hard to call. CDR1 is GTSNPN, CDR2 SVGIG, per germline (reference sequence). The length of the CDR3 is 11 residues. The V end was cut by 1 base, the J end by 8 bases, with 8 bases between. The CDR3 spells CAWSEGSGYTF. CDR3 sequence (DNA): TGTGCCTGGAGTGAGGGTTCCGGCTACACCTTC.

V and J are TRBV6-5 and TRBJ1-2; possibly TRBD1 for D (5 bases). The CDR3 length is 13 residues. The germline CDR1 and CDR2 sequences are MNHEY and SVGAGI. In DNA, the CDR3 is TGTATCAGCAGGGTGCAGGGCATCAATGGCTACACCTTC. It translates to CISRVQGINGYTF.

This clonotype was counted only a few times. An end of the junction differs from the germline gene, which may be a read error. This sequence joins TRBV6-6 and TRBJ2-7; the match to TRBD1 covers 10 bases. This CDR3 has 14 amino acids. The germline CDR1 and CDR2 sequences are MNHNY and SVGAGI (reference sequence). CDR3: CTSTPGQGVREQYF. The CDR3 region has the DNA TGTACCAGCACCCCTGGACAGGGGGTGAGGGAGCAGTACTTC.

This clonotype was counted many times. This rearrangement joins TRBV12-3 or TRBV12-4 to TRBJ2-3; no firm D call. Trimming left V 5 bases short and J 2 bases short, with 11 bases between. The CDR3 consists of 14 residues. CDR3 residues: CASSTRRYTDTQYF. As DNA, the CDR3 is TGTGCCAGCAGTACCAGGAGATACACAGATACGCAGTATTTT.

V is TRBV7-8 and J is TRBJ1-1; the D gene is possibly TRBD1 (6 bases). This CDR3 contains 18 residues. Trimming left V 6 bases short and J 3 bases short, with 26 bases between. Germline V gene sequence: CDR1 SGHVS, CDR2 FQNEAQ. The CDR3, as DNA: TGTGCCAGCAGTTCCATAAACATCAGGGGTACGGTGGACACTGAAGCTTTCTTT. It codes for CASSSINIRGTVDTEAFF.

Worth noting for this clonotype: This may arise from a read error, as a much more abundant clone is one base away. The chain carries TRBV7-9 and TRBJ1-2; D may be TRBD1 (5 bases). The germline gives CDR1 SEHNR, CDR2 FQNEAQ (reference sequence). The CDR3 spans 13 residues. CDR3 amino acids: CASSLGRIYGCTF. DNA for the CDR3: TGTGCCAGCAGCTTGGGACGGATCTATGGCTGCACCTTC.

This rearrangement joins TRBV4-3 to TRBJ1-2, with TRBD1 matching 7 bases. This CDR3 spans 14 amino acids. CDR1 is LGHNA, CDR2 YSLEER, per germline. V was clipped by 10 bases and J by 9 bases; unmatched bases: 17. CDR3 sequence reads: CAISQDLGTVRYTF. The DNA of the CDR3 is TGCGCCATTAGCCAAGACCTCGGGACAGTACGCTACACCTTC.

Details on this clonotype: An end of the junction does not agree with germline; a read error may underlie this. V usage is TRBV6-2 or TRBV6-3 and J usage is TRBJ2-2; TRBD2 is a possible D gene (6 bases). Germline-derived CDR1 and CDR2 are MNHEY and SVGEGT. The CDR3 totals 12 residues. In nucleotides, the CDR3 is TGTGCCAGCAGTATCAACACGGGGGAGTTGTTTTTT. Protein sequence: CASSINTGELFF.

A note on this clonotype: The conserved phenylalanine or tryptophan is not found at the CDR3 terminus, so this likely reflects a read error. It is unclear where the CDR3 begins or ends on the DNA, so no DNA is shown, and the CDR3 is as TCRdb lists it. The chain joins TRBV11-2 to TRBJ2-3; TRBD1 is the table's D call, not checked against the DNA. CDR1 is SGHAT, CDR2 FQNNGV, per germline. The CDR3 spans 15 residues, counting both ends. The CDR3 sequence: CASSLQGGVTDTHYL.

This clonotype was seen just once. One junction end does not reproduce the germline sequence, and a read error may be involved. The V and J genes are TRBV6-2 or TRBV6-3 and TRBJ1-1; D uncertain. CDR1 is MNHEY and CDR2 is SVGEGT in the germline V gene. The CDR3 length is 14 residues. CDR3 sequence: CASTTAEQNTEVFF. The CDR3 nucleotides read TGTGCCAGCACAACCGCAGAACAGAACACTGAAGTTTTCTTT.

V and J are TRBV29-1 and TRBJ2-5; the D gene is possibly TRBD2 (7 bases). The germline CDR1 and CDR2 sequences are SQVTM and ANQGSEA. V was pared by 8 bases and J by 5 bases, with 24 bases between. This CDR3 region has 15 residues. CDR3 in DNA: TGCAGCATGGATGGACTAGGGGGAGGTAAGGAGACCCAGTACTTC. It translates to CSMDGLGGGKETQYF.

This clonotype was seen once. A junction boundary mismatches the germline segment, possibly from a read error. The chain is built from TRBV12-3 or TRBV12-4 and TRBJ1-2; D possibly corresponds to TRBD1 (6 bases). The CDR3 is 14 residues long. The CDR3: CVSSPEDSVYGYTF. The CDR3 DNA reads TGTGTCAGCAGTCCAGAGGACAGTGTCTATGGCTACACCTTC.

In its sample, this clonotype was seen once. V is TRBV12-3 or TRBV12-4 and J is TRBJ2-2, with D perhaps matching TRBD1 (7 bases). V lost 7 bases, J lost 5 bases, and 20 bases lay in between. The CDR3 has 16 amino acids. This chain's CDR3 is CASTLGGQCITGELFF. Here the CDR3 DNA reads TGTGCCAGCACCTTGGGGGGACAGTGTATTACCGGGGAGCTGTTTTTT.

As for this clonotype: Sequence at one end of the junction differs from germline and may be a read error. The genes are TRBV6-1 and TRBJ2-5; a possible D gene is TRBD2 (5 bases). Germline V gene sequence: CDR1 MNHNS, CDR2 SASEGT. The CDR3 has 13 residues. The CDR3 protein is CPSNNQELETQYF. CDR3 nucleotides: TGTCCTAGCAACAACCAAGAGCTGGAGACCCAATACTTC.

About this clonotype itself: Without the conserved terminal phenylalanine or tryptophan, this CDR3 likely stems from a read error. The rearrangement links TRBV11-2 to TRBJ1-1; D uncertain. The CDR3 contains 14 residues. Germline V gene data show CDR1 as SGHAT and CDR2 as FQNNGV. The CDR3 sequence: CAGSRTTVYTEAFL. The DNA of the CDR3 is TGTGCCGGCAGCCGCACGACGGTTTACACTGAAGCTTTCTTA.

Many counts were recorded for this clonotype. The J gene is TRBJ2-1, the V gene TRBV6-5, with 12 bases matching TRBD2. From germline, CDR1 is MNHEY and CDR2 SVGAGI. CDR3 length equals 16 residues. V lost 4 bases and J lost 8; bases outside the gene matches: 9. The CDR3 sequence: CASSSTRASGRDEQFF. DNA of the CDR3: TGTGCCAGCAGTTCCACCAGGGCTAGCGGGAGGGATGAGCAGTTCTTC.

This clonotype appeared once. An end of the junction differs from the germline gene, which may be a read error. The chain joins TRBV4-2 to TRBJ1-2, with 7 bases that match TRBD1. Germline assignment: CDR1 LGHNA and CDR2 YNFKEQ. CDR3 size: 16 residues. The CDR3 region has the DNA TGCGCCAGCAGCCCTACCGGGACAGATATCTTCTATGGCTACACATTC. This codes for CASSPTGTDIFYGYTF.

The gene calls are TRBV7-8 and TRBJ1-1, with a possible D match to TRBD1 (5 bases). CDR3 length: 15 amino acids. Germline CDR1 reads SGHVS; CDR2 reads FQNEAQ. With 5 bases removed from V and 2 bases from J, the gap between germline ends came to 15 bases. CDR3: CASSQGPRDNTEAFF. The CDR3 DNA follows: TGTGCCAGCAGCCAGGGTCCGCGTGATAACACTGAAGCTTTCTTT.